A single sample gave rise to the 17 T cell receptor beta chains below, sequenced in a study of STAT5B mutations in CD4+ large granular lymphocyte leukemia. The protocol was immunoSEQ multiplex PCR, while the TCRdb copy is restricted to in-frame clones and leaves out a portion. The table includes 40,000 to 50,000 clones, about 80% detected once. The material sequenced was CD4+ T cells from blood buffy coats. These TCRs come from a human donor in good health.

The chain carries TRBV6-1 and TRBJ2-5; 9 nucleotides line up with TRBD2. Gene TRBJ2-7 matches the end of the DNA better, so the J call may be wrong. This CDR3 is built from 14 residues. In germline, CDR1 is MNHNS, CDR2 SASEGT. The CDR3 nucleotides read TGTGCCAGCAGTAAGGCGGGAGGGGTTTACGAGCAGTACTTC. Protein product: CASSKAGGVYEQYF.

This clone was counted a single time. The chain has TRBV7-9 and TRBJ1-3, with D unresolved. CDR3 length equals 12 residues. Trimming cost V 6 bases and J 6 bases, with 9 bases left between them. Germline CDR1 SEHNR, CDR2 FQNEAQ (reference sequence). This CDR3 is CASRDLSNTIYF. CDR3 DNA: TGTGCCAGCAGAGACTTATCAAACACCATATATTTT.

The chain has TRBV7-3 and TRBJ1-3; TRBD1 matches 9 bases. This CDR3 spans 18 amino acids. CDR1 is SGHTA and CDR2 is FQGTGA in the germline V gene. V trimming: 0 bases; J trimming: 0 bases; junction bases outside the gene matches: 6. Here the CDR3 DNA reads TGTGCCAGCAGCTTAACCCCAGACAGGGGGAGCTCTGGAAACACCATATATTTT. Amino acid sequence: CASSLTPDRGSSGNTIYF.

The rearrangement uses TRBV7-9 and TRBJ1-3, with D possibly being TRBD1 (6 bases). CDR3 length: 17 amino acids. V lost 4 bases and J lost 0, with 16 bases in between. Germline V gene data show CDR1 as SEHNR and CDR2 as FQNEAQ (reference sequence). The CDR3: CASSYRGWEPSGNTIYF. DNA for the CDR3: TGTGCCAGCAGCTATAGGGGGTGGGAACCCTCTGGAAACACCATATATTTT.

The CDR3 coding sequence is TGTGCCAGCAGTCCACTCGGCAGGGTCGATCCCACAGATACGCAGTATTTT. This encodes CASSPLGRVDPTDTQYF. The V gene is TRBV7-7, the J gene TRBJ2-3; weak D call: TRBD1 (5 bases). CDR3 length equals 17 residues. Deletions cut 6 bases from V and 2 bases from J, with 21 bases between. Germline V CDR1 and CDR2: SSHAT, FNYEAQ (reference sequence).

The table lists this clone with a few counts. The rearrangement links TRBV19 to TRBJ1-1, with a weak D call TRBD1 (5 bases). Germline CDR1 and CDR2: LNHDA and SQIVND (reference sequence). The CDR3 totals 14 residues. The germline V and J ends were trimmed by 5 bases and 5 bases, with 15 bases remaining between them. The CDR3 DNA is TGTGCCAGTAGTCAGGGCTTCCCGGCGACTGAAGCTTTCTTT. Translation gives CASSQGFPATEAFF.

The genes are TRBV10-3 and TRBJ2-1; TRBD2 matches at 13 bases. V gave up 0 bases and J gave up 3 bases; unmatched junction bases: 14. The CDR3 has 21 residues. Per germline, CDR1 ENHRY and CDR2 SYGVKD. CDR3 nucleotides: TGTGCCATCAGTGAGTCCCCCGGACTAGCGGGAGTTCGGGCGGGCTACAATGAGCAGTTCTTC. Translation gives CAISESPGLAGVRAGYNEQFF.

The chain carries TRBV15 and TRBJ1-6, with TRBD1 matching 7 bases. The CDR3 spans 17 residues. CDR1 is LNHNV, CDR2 YYDKDF, per germline (reference sequence). Unmatched junction bases numbered 10, after V lost 0 bases and J lost 8 bases. The CDR3 nucleotides read TGTGCCACCAGCAGAGATCCAGGGGGAAAGGGGGATTCACCCCTCCACTTT. Translation gives CATSRDPGGKGDSPLHF.

The sample holds one count of this clone. The rearrangement joins TRBV6-6 to TRBJ1-1; D not certain. V lost 0 bases, J lost 1 base, and 6 bases lay in between. Germline values: CDR1 MNHNY, CDR2 SVGAGI (reference sequence). The CDR3 is 14 amino acids. Here the CDR3 reads CASSYSTRNTEAFF. In DNA, the CDR3 is TGTGCCAGCAGTTACTCAACCAGGAACACTGAAGCTTTCTTT.

The chain employs TRBV28 and TRBJ1-6; TRBD1 matches at 9 bases. The CDR3 consists of 17 residues. V gave up 6 bases and J gave up 5 bases; unmatched junction bases: 11. CDR1 is MDHEN, CDR2 SYDVKM, per germline. CDR3 protein: CASRTLQGAKNNSPLHF. In DNA, the CDR3 is TGTGCCAGCAGAACACTACAGGGGGCGAAAAATAATTCACCCCTCCACTTT.

The chain has TRBV7-3 and TRBJ1-5, with unresolved D. V dropped 4 bases and J dropped 3 bases, with 7 bases sitting between them. CDR1 is SGHTA and CDR2 is FQGTGA in the germline V gene. CDR3 length: 13 amino acids. CDR3 sequence (DNA): TGTGCCAGCAGCTCGTCCGCCAATCAGCCCCAGCATTTT. Encoded protein: CASSSSANQPQHF. The entire variable domain, with the rest obtained from reference TRBV7-3 and TRBJ1-5, is as follows: GAGVSQTPSNKVTEKGKYVELRCDPISGHTALYWYRQSLGQGPEFLIYFQGTGAADDSGLPNDRFFAVRPEGSVSTLKIQRTERGDSAVYLCASSSSANQPQHFGDGTRLSIL.

The chain couples TRBV7-3 to TRBJ2-1; D not certain. CDR3 length: 15 amino acids. V lost 2 bases and J lost 0, with 8 bases in between. Per the germline V gene, CDR1 is SGHTA and CDR2 is FQGTGA. CDR3 coding DNA: TGTGCCAGCAGCTTAGGGCCTAGCTCCTACAATGAGCAGTTCTTC. This encodes CASSLGPSSYNEQFF.

The chain employs TRBV6-5 and TRBJ2-7, with 9 bases lining up with TRBD1. V was pared by 4 bases and J by 6 bases, with 10 bases of the junction left unmatched. Germline-derived CDR1 and CDR2 are MNHEY and SVGAGI. The CDR3 covers 15 residues. CDR3 loop: CASSSTGQGPSEQYF. CDR3 coding DNA: TGTGCCAGCAGTTCGACGGGACAGGGCCCCTCCGAGCAGTACTTC.

The rearrangement uses TRBV19 and TRBJ1-5; D is perhaps TRBD1 (5 bases). The ends were cut back, 3 bases at V and 1 base at J, with 13 bases in the middle. Germline CDR1 and CDR2: LNHDA and SQIVND (reference sequence). The CDR3 has 16 residues. The CDR3 DNA is TGTGCCAGTAGTATGAGAGGGGACGGGAGCAATCAGCCCCAGCATTTT. Protein sequence: CASSMRGDGSNQPQHF.

V usage is TRBV19 and J usage is TRBJ1-2, with 7 bases matching TRBD1. Germline CDR1 reads LNHDA; CDR2 reads SQIVND (reference sequence). The CDR3 is 15 residues long. V dropped 5 bases and J dropped 5; count of bases not matched to a gene: 11. The CDR3 region is CASSPSGQELYGYTF. The CDR3 DNA is TGTGCCAGTAGTCCGTCAGGACAGGAATTATATGGCTACACCTTC. Filled out from reference TRBV19 and TRBJ1-2, the complete variable domain reads DGGITQSPKYLFRKEGQNVTLSCEQNLNHDAMYWYRQDPGQGLRLIYYSQIVNDFQKGDIAEGYSVSREKKESFPLTVTSAQKNPTAFYLCASSPSGQELYGYTFGSGTRLTVV.

This rearrangement joins TRBV7-2 to TRBJ2-4; perhaps D is TRBD1 or TRBD2 (5 bases each). In germline, CDR1 is SGHTA, CDR2 FQGNSA. The CDR3 covers 13 residues. The V and J ends lost 6 bases and 6 bases respectively, with 12 bases between them. CDR3 residues: CASRGDLLNIQYF. CDR3 sequence (DNA): TGTGCCAGCAGGGGGGACCTCTTAAACATTCAGTACTTC.

V is TRBV18 and J is TRBJ2-7; D possibly corresponds to TRBD2 (7 bases). V shed 1 base and J shed 7 bases, with 14 bases lying between them. Germline CDR1 KGHSH, CDR2 LQKENI. This CDR3 comprises 14 residues. Written as DNA, the CDR3 is TGTGCCAGCTCACCACAGGGGGGGATGCGGGAGCAGTACTTC. Residues: CASSPQGGMREQYF.